The T cell receptor beta chain under discussion was sequenced for a study of cytomegalovirus exposure and HLA in healthy donors listed by TCRdb under 2017. Regarding the study in general: According to a later analysis, one platform produced both the roughly 120 validation repertoires and the 700 or so repertoires of the first cohort. To predict cytomegalovirus infection status, the study combined high-throughput TCR immunosequencing, statistical association of individual TCRs with disease status, and machine learning. In addition to the first cohort of several hundred subjects, a separate validation cohort of 130 or so different subjects was used. The aim of the study was to test whether cataloging public T cell receptors could identify signatures of past pathogen exposure. Overall study results and their limits: The classifier was reported to diagnose cytomegalovirus status with high specificity and sensitivity in both the original and validation cohorts. According to the authors, the approach could potentially be generalized to other disease states and immunological phenotypes. Across donors, most TCR sequences were observed very rarely, whereas some public TCRs were present in many individuals. In vitro tests confirmed that a few of the cytomegalovirus-associated TCR beta chains recognize cytomegalovirus antigens. Subsequent analysis determined that TCRs grouped into clusters in the first cohort also showed a tendency toward co-occurrence across the 130 or so validation repertoires, and 94% of cluster scores exceeded 0. A total of around 150 TCR beta chains were listed by the study as associated with cytomegalovirus. A later analysis lacked HLA typing for the validation cohort, so it scored co-occurrence in that cohort across all 110 or so repertoires.

Receptors were amplified or captured by the immunoSEQ multiplex PCR assay. Processing in the source paper ran as follows. A statistical classification framework was built to diagnose cytomegalovirus status from the catalog of TCR beta chain sequences. Not all clones reach the TCRdb copy of this immuneACCESS table, which keeps in-frame sequences only. Checked studies attribute under half of the gap to unresolved V genes and leave the rest unexplained. V and J calls and clone size follow that table, whereas D and trimming were derived from the DNA. Here the sample has 300,000 to 450,000 clones; approximately 90% occur a single time. About 0.8% of the sample belongs to the ten largest clones. Notes on this clone: Its antigen remains unidentified. Base qualities were left out, and no much larger clone turns up one base away.

The germline V end is reduced by 6 bases and the J end by 7 bases; junction bases left unmatched: 9. The CDR3 measures 15 amino acids from cysteine to phenylalanine. The sequence is cut down to CDR3 DNA, 45 bases in frame from base 1. The germline V gene (reference sequence) specifies LNHDA as CDR1 and SQIVND as CDR2. The donors were included in the validation cohort of roughly 120 subjects, a group kept apart from the roughly 700-subject first cohort. The sample comprised PBMCs. The source of this sequence is a woman aged 18-30 years in good health and CMV-seronegative. The V and J segments used are TRBV19 and TRBJ2-2, with TRBD2 identical over 9 junction bases. The sequenced DNA is TGTGCCAGTAGGGCGGGACTAGCCCAAATCGGGGAGCTGTTTTTT. Its protein product is CASRAGLAQIGELFF.